Each of the 14 T cell receptor beta chains below was sequenced from the same sample in a study of blood T cell repertoires in COVID-19. Clones were read by immunoSEQ multiplex PCR, and TCRdb kept only the in-frame ones, dropping some. The data contain about 190,000 clones, about 88% of them seen just once; the ten biggest clones take up roughly an eighth. Sample: peripheral blood. The source of these receptors is a young man with active or convalescent COVID-19.

The gene calls are TRBV3-1 (or the pseudogene TRBV3-2) and TRBJ2-1; unclear D gene. Trimming stripped 0 bases from V and 10 bases from J, with 19 bases between. Per germline, CDR1 LGHDT and CDR2 YNNKEL (reference sequence). CDR3 length: 16 residues. The CDR3 DNA is TGTGCCAGCAGCCAAGATTTGTCGGTAGCTTCGCAAGAGCAGTTCTTC. Encoded protein: CASSQDLSVASQEQFF.

The chain links TRBV6-5 to TRBJ2-5; maybe TRBD2 (5 bases). V lost 6 bases to trimming and J lost 1 base, with 9 bases between them. Germline-derived CDR1 and CDR2 are MNHEY and SVGAGI. CDR3 length: 13 amino acids. The CDR3 DNA is TGTGCCAGCAGACTAGGGCTCCAAGAGACCCAGTACTTC. This translates into CASRLGLQETQYF.

The rearrangement uses TRBV21-1 and TRBJ2-7; the table's D call of TRBD1 was not tested on the DNA. TRBV21-1 counts as a pseudogene. The CDR3 consists of 16 residues. As DNA, the CDR3 is TGTGCCAGCAGCAAAGATTCGTGTGGCAGGGTGTACGAGCAGTACGTC. Amino acid sequence: CASSKDSCGRVYEQYV.

The chain couples TRBV28 to TRBJ2-2; 7 bases are shared with TRBD1. The CDR3 is made up of 15 amino acids. Trimming cost V 7 bases and J 5 bases; bases outside gene matches: 10. Per the germline V gene, CDR1 is MDHEN and CDR2 is SYDVKM. The CDR3 DNA reads TGTGCCAGCACGTTGTCGACAGGGAGAACCGGGGAGCTGTTTTTT. Translating gives CASTLSTGRTGELFF.

This chain joins TRBV3-1 (or the pseudogene TRBV3-2) and TRBJ2-5; tentative D call: TRBD2 (7 bases). The CDR3 spans 15 residues. Per germline, CDR1 LGHDT and CDR2 YNNKEL (reference sequence). The V end lost 4 bases, the J end lost 2 bases, and 14 bases lay between the germline ends. CDR3 region: CASSRAGHRQETQYF. CDR3 in DNA: TGTGCCAGCAGCCGAGCGGGACACAGACAAGAGACCCAGTACTTC.

The rearrangement joins TRBV12-5 to TRBJ2-3; D is uncertain. The CDR3 loop spans 15 amino acids. Germline V CDR1 and CDR2: LGHNT, FRNRAP. Trimming cost V 6 bases and J 2 bases, with 15 bases left between them. In DNA, the CDR3 is TGTGCTAGTGGCCCCTCGGCGGCGATCACAGATACGCAGTATTTT. Its protein is CASGPSAAITDTQYF.

This chain uses TRBV6-5 with TRBJ2-4, with a possible D match to TRBD1 (5 bases). CDR3 length equals 15 residues. Looked up from germline, CDR1 is MNHEY and CDR2 is SVGAGI. Trimming took off 8 bases at V and 0 bases at J, with 14 bases between the two ends. This CDR3 reads CASRRQSLAKNIQYF. DNA of the CDR3: TGTGCCAGCCGAAGACAGTCACTAGCCAAAAACATTCAGTACTTC.

The rearrangement uses TRBV13 and TRBJ2-5; D is possibly TRBD1 (6 bases). The CDR3 runs 13 residues. V was pared by 5 bases and J by 4 bases, with 11 bases between. Germline V gene lookup returns CDR1 PRHDT and CDR2 FYEKMQ (reference sequence). The CDR3 nucleotides are TGTGCCAGCAGCACGGGACATATAGAGACCCAGTACTTC. The encoded protein is CASSTGHIETQYF.

V usage is TRBV11-3 and J usage is TRBJ1-1, with D unresolved. V gave up 0 bases and J gave up 7 bases, with 3 bases separating them. Germline loops: CDR1 SGHNT, CDR2 YENEEA. CDR3 length equals 11 residues. For the CDR3, the DNA is TGTGCCAGCAGCTTAGACAGTGAAGCTTTCTTT. It translates to CASSLDSEAFF.

The chain carries TRBV6-5 and TRBJ2-5; a possible D gene is TRBD1 (5 bases). This CDR3 is built from 15 residues. Germline V lookup: CDR1 MNHEY, CDR2 SVGAGI. V gave up 0 bases and J gave up 2 bases, with 10 bases separating them. The CDR3 spells CASSYSRQRQETQYF. Written as DNA, the CDR3 is TGTGCCAGCAGTTACTCACGACAGCGTCAAGAGACCCAGTACTTC.

DNA of the CDR3: TGTGCCAGCAGCCGACTGACTAGCGGGAGCACAGATACGCAGTATTTT. Its translation is CASSRLTSGSTDTQYF. This sequence joins TRBV14 and TRBJ2-3; 10 bases are a match to TRBD2. Germline V gene lookup returns CDR1 SGHDN and CDR2 FVKESK. The V gene end was trimmed by 4 bases and the J gene end by 0 bases; junction bases not matched to a gene: 4. The CDR3 extends over 16 amino acids.

The chain combines TRBV3-1 (or the pseudogene TRBV3-2) with TRBJ2-1; 9 bases match TRBD2. Germline V gene lookup returns CDR1 LGHDT and CDR2 YNNKEL (reference sequence). Trimming at V came to 6 bases and at J to 4 bases, leaving 7 bases not matched to a gene. The CDR3 runs 15 residues. CDR3 region: CASRSGLASYNEQFF. CDR3 DNA sequence: TGTGCCAGCAGATCGGGACTAGCTTCTTACAATGAGCAGTTCTTC.

The rearrangement joins TRBV28 to TRBJ2-1; 7 bases agree with TRBD2. With V trimmed by 0 bases and J by 5 bases, 4 bases remained unmatched. CDR3 length: 15 amino acids. CDR1 and CDR2 from the germline V gene are MDHEN and SYDVKM. Here the CDR3 reads CASSLWGGSHNEQFF. As DNA, the CDR3 is TGTGCCAGCAGTTTATGGGGGGGGTCCCACAATGAGCAGTTCTTC.

This chain links TRBV11-3 with TRBJ1-2, with a possible D match to TRBD1 (5 bases). The germline V gene encodes CDR1 SGHNT and CDR2 YENEEA. This CDR3 spans 14 amino acids. Trimming cost V 5 bases and J 3 bases, with 13 bases left between them. The CDR3 DNA is TGTGCCAGCAGCCCCTCCCTGACAGACTATGGCTACACCTTC. This sequence encodes CASSPSLTDYGYTF.